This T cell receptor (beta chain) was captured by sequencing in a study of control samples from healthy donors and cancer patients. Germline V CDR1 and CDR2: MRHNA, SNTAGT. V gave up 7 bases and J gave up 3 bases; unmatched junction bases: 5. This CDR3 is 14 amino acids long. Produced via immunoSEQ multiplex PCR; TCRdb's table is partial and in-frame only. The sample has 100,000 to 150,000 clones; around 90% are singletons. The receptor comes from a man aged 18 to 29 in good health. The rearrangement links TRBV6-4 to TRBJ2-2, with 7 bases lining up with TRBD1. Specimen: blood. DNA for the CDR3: TGTGCCAGCAAGAGACAGGGAGACACCGGGGAGCTGTTTTTT. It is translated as CASKRQGDTGELFF.